One and the same sample provided the 17 T cell receptor beta chains below, sequenced in a study of post-analysis software for immune sequencing data (dated by TCRdb to the mid-2010s). General findings and caveats noted by the study authors: Four or five TRBV segments, including TRBV5-6, TRBV5-1 and TRBV20-1, were significantly more frequent in patients than controls.

No cognate antigen is known for these TCRs. Libraries were built with PCR. Sequencing relied on an Illumina HiSeq 2500. To reduce PCR and sequencing biases, unique molecular identifiers were built into the TCR beta cDNA libraries. Using fastp at Q25 and MiXCR, TCRdb reprocessed the public reads and kept productive beta chains. Each record represents a unique CDR3 protein, reported with the most common genes and DNA among its rows. The sample table records 650,000 to 850,000 distinct CDR3 sequences; just over 45% of these occur just once. 4.9% of the sample is held by the ten biggest clonotypes. The sample taken for sequencing was blood. These receptors originate from a girl between 5 and 17 years old with multiple sclerosis.

The table lists this clonotype with a few counts. CDR3 loop: CATSRSPGGGRIGEQFF. The CDR3, as DNA: TGTGCCACCAGCAGATCCCCCGGGGGAGGACGGATCGGTGAGCAGTTCTTC. V gene TRBV15 combines with J gene TRBJ2-1, with D tentatively TRBD2 (6 bases). The length of the CDR3 is 17 residues. The V gene's germline CDR1 is LNHNV and CDR2 YYDKDF (reference sequence). V was clipped by 2 bases and J by 9 bases, with 23 bases between them.

The V call is TRBV6-5, the J call TRBJ2-5, with a possible D match to TRBD2 (6 bases). The CDR3 extends over 15 amino acids. V dropped 4 bases and J dropped 0 bases, with 12 bases sitting between them. Germline values: CDR1 MNHEY, CDR2 SVGAGI. Here the CDR3 DNA reads TGTGCCAGCAGTTTGTCGGGGGATGACCAAGAGACCCAGTACTTC. Encoded protein: CASSLSGDDQETQYF.

The table lists this clonotype with a few counts. Germline and junction disagree at one end, which may indicate a read error. The V call is TRBV7-9, the J call TRBJ2-1; 10 bases fit TRBD2. The CDR3 totals 17 residues. CDR1 and CDR2 (germline): SEHNR, FQNEAQ (reference sequence). CDR3 nucleotides: TGTGCCTGCAGCTCGCCCGGGACTAGCGAGCAATACAATGAGCAGTTCTTC. Amino acid sequence: CACSSPGTSEQYNEQFF.

The chain joins TRBV7-2 to TRBJ1-1; D gene uncertain. The CDR3 is made up of 15 amino acids. Germline values: CDR1 SGHTA, CDR2 FQGNSA. The ends were cut back, 1 base at V and 4 bases at J, with 13 bases in the middle. The chain's CDR3 is CASSLGRARSTEAFF. The CDR3 nucleotides read TGTGCCAGCAGCTTAGGGCGGGCCCGGAGCACTGAAGCTTTCTTT.

This clonotype was found a few times. V and J are TRBV9 and TRBJ1-2; D not certain. The CDR3 has 16 amino acids. The V end lost 3 bases, the J end lost 2 bases, and 17 bases lay between the germline ends. Germline lookup yields CDR1 SGDLS and CDR2 YYNGEE. In DNA, the CDR3 is TGTGCCAGCAGCGCATCCCGGGGAATAGGAAACTATGGCTACACCTTC. It specifies CASSASRGIGNYGYTF.

The chain couples TRBV6-5 to TRBJ1-3; weak D call: TRBD1 (6 bases). The CDR3 is made up of 15 amino acids. CDR1 is MNHEY, CDR2 SVGAGI, per germline. V dropped 0 bases and J dropped 1 base, with 7 bases sitting between them. The CDR3 reads CASSYSTGSGNTIYF. DNA of the CDR3: TGTGCCAGCAGTTACTCCACAGGGTCTGGAAACACCATATATTTT.

The chain is built from TRBV13 and TRBJ2-1, with D possibly TRBD1 on 5 matching bases. Trimming left V 10 bases short and J 5 bases short, with 15 bases between. In germline, CDR1 is PRHDT, CDR2 FYEKMQ (reference sequence). The CDR3 is made up of 13 amino acids. The CDR3 is CANISRVDNEQFF. CDR3 in DNA: TGTGCCAACATATCCAGGGTGGACAATGAGCAGTTCTTC.

This clonotype was observed a few times. The chain links TRBV27 to TRBJ1-2; D is perhaps TRBD1 (5 bases). Germline V lookup: CDR1 MNHEY, CDR2 SMNVEV (reference sequence). This CDR3 comprises 15 residues. V lost 5 bases to trimming and J lost 2 bases, with 15 bases between them. Written as DNA, the CDR3 is TGTGCCAGCAGTCCTGTCGGGGCACTCAACTATGGCTACACCTTC. It specifies CASSPVGALNYGYTF.

This clonotype was recorded only once. V and J are TRBV12-3 or TRBV12-4 and TRBJ2-1; D may be TRBD1 (5 bases). With 4 bases removed from V and 0 bases from J, the gap between germline ends came to 10 bases. The CDR3 consists of 15 residues. Written as DNA, the CDR3 is TGTGCCAGCAGTTACAGGAGCAGCTCCTACAATGAGCAGTTCTTC. As protein: CASSYRSSSYNEQFF.

CDR3 region: CAWALDRGSYNEQFF. DNA of the CDR3: TGTGCCTGGGCCCTGGACAGGGGGTCCTACAATGAGCAGTTCTTC. The chain uses TRBV30 and TRBJ2-1; 10 positions match TRBD1. V shed 5 bases and J 1 base; nucleotides not matched to a gene: 5. The germline V gene encodes CDR1 GTSNPN and CDR2 SVGIG (reference sequence). The CDR3 has 15 residues.

The genes are TRBV28 and TRBJ2-2; 14 nucleotides agree with TRBD2. The CDR3 loop spans 18 amino acids. Germline CDR1 and CDR2: MDHEN and SYDVKM. J was trimmed by 3 bases and V by 3 bases; bases with no gene match: 6. The CDR3 region has the DNA TGTGCCAGCAGTTTTGCGGGACTAGCGGGAGTGGACACCGGGGAGCTGTTTTTT. Protein: CASSFAGLAGVDTGELFF.

The chain combines TRBV29-1 with TRBJ2-1; 8 bases fit TRBD2. Germline V gives CDR1 SQVTM, CDR2 ANQGSEA. The ends lost 4 bases at V and 8 bases at J; junction bases unmatched: 7. CDR3 length: 13 amino acids. The DNA of the CDR3 is TGCAGCGTTGGAAGCGGGAGTAGCGATGAGCAGTTCTTC. As protein: CSVGSGSSDEQFF.

J is TRBJ2-5 and V is TRBV20-1; 10 nucleotides align to TRBD2. Germline values: CDR1 DFQATT, CDR2 SNEGSKA (reference sequence). This CDR3 is built from 13 residues. The V and J ends lost 5 bases and 11 bases, in that order; junction bases with no gene match: 11. CDR3 sequence: CSAWGASGSGQYF. The CDR3 DNA follows: TGCAGTGCTTGGGGGGCTAGCGGGAGTGGGCAGTACTTC.

V and J are TRBV5-5 and TRBJ2-7; D is ambiguous. From germline, CDR1 is SGHKS and CDR2 YYEKEE (reference sequence). This CDR3 is built from 12 residues. V was cut by 4 bases and J by 3 bases, with 8 bases left in between. CDR3 coding DNA: TGTGCCAGCAGCCGTAAGGGCTACGAGCAGTACTTC. Amino acids: CASSRKGYEQYF.

The rearrangement uses TRBV9 and TRBJ1-2; D not certain. This CDR3 has 13 amino acids. The V end lost 3 bases, the J end lost 8 bases, and 14 bases lay between the germline ends. Germline CDR1 is SGDLS and CDR2 is YYNGEE. The CDR3 DNA reads as TGTGCCAGCAGCGCCACCCAGAGAGAGGGCTACACCTTC. Its protein product is CASSATQREGYTF.

This chain links TRBV7-3 with TRBJ2-1, with 11 bases fitting TRBD2. The end of the DNA aligns better with TRBJ2-7, so the J call may be wrong. The CDR3 is made up of 16 amino acids. Per the germline V gene, CDR1 is SGHTA and CDR2 is FQGTGA. The CDR3 DNA follows: TGTGCCAGCAGCTTAATAGCGGGGGGGGACTACAATGAGCAGTACTTC. It translates to CASSLIAGGDYNEQYF.

This clonotype was seen more than once but under ten times. The rearrangement uses TRBV7-8 and TRBJ2-1, with D perhaps TRBD2 (6 bases). V lost 5 bases to trimming and J lost 14 bases, with 16 bases between them. The germline gives CDR1 SGHVS, CDR2 FQNEAQ. The CDR3 spans 12 residues. The CDR3 bases are TGTGCCAGCAGCCCCAGGGAGCGCGGGAAGTTCTTC. Translation: CASSPRERGKFF.